This record looks at one TCR beta chain sequence and its context. What this receptor recognizes is not known. The germline V gene provides CDR1 KGHSH and CDR2 LQKENI. The CDR3 has 13 amino acids, counting the end cysteine and phenylalanine. The read is trimmed to its CDR3 DNA, 39 bases read in frame from base 1. V was cut back by 4 bases and J by 6 bases, leaving a gap of 11 bases between them. This sample is part of a study of cytomegalovirus exposure and HLA in healthy donors (dated by TCRdb to 2016 to 2017). Looking at the study overall: According to an earlier analysis of several hundred of the donors, 150 million to 200 million T cells yielded approximately 120 million unique TCR beta sequences and around 300 Gb of sequence data. Genome-wide SNP genotypes for about 55% of the roughly 670 donors were used in a later genetic analysis, which treated that subset as a discovery cohort. HLA typing covered class I and class II loci at four-digit resolution. Because of strong linkage in the cohort, a few DR-DQ haplotypes were treated as single units for association and clustering. Using immunosequencing, the study profiled T cell repertoires from around 670 subjects and related those repertoires to cytomegalovirus serostatus. To study patterns of TCR occurrence, a later analysis re-analyzed previously published TCR beta repertoires from around 660 donors and added high-resolution HLA genotyping. The study combined high-throughput TCR immunosequencing, statistical association of individual TCRs with disease status, and machine learning to predict cytomegalovirus infection status. Of the 398 genotyped donors, over 70% fell in the genetic ancestry cluster associated with self-reported Caucasian donors. Every discovery cohort repertoire had been produced on one sequencing platform. Rather than using new phenotypic data, the later analysis identified candidate immune exposures from TCR beta sequences and from how often those sequences occurred across donors. The number of donors typed differed by locus, with roughly 620-640 for A, B, C, DRB1 and DQB1, 522 for DQA1, some 570 for DPA1, and about 450 for DPB1. In an earlier analysis of 500 to 650 of the donors, high-throughput TCR beta sequencing was used to judge whether each TCR beta V gene segment behaved as functional or pseudogenic. Across some 400 genotyped donors of the cohort, an average of about 240,000 unique TCR beta nucleotide sequences per donor were sequenced, and 15% to 20% of those sequences were non-productive. A separate validation cohort of 90 to 150 different subjects was used in addition to the approximately 610-subject first cohort. Approximately 300 gigabases of sequencing data and approximately 93 million unique TCR sequences were included in an early release covering 500 to 750 HLA-typed donors. Donor age, sex, ethnicity and CMV serostatus were compiled together with the repertoire data. The study aimed to test whether cataloging public T cell receptors could reveal signatures of past pathogen exposure. What the authors observed across the whole study: Most TCR sequences were seen in very few donors, while some public TCRs were found in many individuals. A later analysis found that HLA-associated TCR beta chains were more clonally expanded and had lower generation probabilities than equally common non-associated chains. V-gene and J-gene trimming of TCR beta chains was associated with a missense DCLRE1C variant in a later genetic analysis, and the association was replicated in an independent cohort. Some IMGT-functional V segments, including TRBV6-2 and TRBV6-3, could not be distinguished by the 87-base-pair reads and were therefore excluded. The earlier analysis of around 600 of the donors excluded seventeen rarely observed V segments, including chromosome 9 orphons, because counts were too low. In the study, around 150 TCR beta chains were listed as associated with cytomegalovirus. Compared with the approximately 710-donor mean, donors in an Asian-associated ancestry cluster had fewer N-insertions in productive TCRs, according to a later genetic analysis. In an earlier analysis of 587 of the donors, most TCR beta V segments appeared in productive rearrangements about 87% or about 30% of the time, broadly matching IMGT annotations. Only TCR beta chains were sequenced in this cohort, and the absence of alpha or paired-chain data limited detectable features. Three of the identified cytomegalovirus-associated TCR beta chains were confirmed in vitro to be specific for cytomegalovirus antigens. A later analysis found that most CMV-associated TCR beta chains appeared HLA-restricted, with HLA associations seemingly driven largely by CMV exposure. Immune exposure information for the cohort was limited to CMV serostatus. A further reported finding was that TCR beta sequences accurately predicted the HLA-A and HLA-B alleles for most subjects in the first cohort. In a later analysis, several top co-occurrence clusters were reported to appear linked to parvovirus B19, influenza, CMV and Epstein-Barr virus. In a later analysis, some 18,000 TCR beta sequences were associated with specific HLA alleles at a false discovery rate of 0.05. Because HLA typing was missing for some donors at each locus, association tests included only the typed subset. The authors suggested that the approach could potentially be extended to other disease states and immunological phenotypes. Strong co-occurrence of HLA alleles, especially DR and DQ, made assigning TCR associations to individual alleles difficult. In a later analysis, the rate of TCR association differed among HLA loci, with DRB1 alleles having the most associated TCRs and HLA-C alleles having the fewest. The presence/absence analyses assumed that sequencing depth was roughly uniform across donors, and that assumption may not be true. A cluster of highly shared sequence variants was judged likely to represent a technical artifact of the sequencing pipeline. The classifier was reported to diagnose cytomegalovirus status with high specificity and sensitivity in both the original cohort and the validation cohort. Linkage disequilibrium might explain the correlated functional status among segregating V segments, but an unknown experimental factor could not be ruled out.

In total, roughly 670 healthy bone marrow donors made up the cohort. Cohort members were all nominally healthy when sampled, although unrecorded immune exposures were likely present. The donor was CMV seronegative and belonged to the group of under 400 seronegative cohort members. Every donor gave a peripheral blood sample, and the peripheral blood mononuclear cells from that sample were used for TCR beta sequencing. Genomic DNA extraction from the blood cell samples was performed with the Qiagen DNeasy Blood Extraction Kit. Libraries came from the immunoSEQ multiplex PCR assay. For the multiplex PCR, a mixture combining 60 forward primers for TCR Vbeta segments and 13 reverse primers for TCR Jbeta segments was used. Amplification of the CDR3 region of rearranged TCR beta genes was performed with a multiplex PCR assay on genomic DNA. The amplified TCR beta libraries were sequenced on the Illumina HiSeq System as 87-base-pair reads. The authors' pipeline ran thus. A later analysis tallied 70 million to 100 million unique TCR beta chains across the approximately 670 repertoires, and approximately 9.9 million of those chains were shared by two or more donors. To remove PCR and sequencing errors, raw reads were error-corrected and collapsed into unique sequences using a nearest-neighbor algorithm that merged closely related sequences. Alignment of CDR3 sequences to IMGT reference sequences was used to assign V, D and J gene segments. For a sequence to be retained, a match of at least six nucleotides to both a V gene segment and a J gene segment was required. A rearrangement was called productive if the CDR3 had no stop codons and remained in frame with V and J, and every other rearrangement was called non-productive. CDR3 was defined according to IMGT convention as the region running from the second conserved V-encoded cysteine to the conserved J-encoded phenylalanine. The earlier analysis of 500 to 600 of the donors excluded sequences that lacked an unambiguous match to a single V gene segment. An earlier analysis of 550 to 650 of the donors classified V segments as functional when productive rearrangements were above 56.7% and as segregating when the standard deviation between donors was above 5%. To diagnose cytomegalovirus status from the catalog of TCR beta chain sequences, a statistical classification framework was built. A later analysis assigned V and J genes by comparing TCR nucleotide sequences with IMGT/GENE-DB human TR gene sequences. A later analysis assigned CDR3 sequences and most-parsimonious VDJ recombination scenarios with the TCRdist pipeline. In a later analysis, each TCR beta chain was defined by its CDR3 amino acid sequence together with its V-gene family, and reads without a unique V-gene family were excluded. To address suspected cross-contamination and a sequencing artifact, a later analysis removed around 590 highly shared, low-generation-probability nucleotide sequences. In a later analysis, a clonal expansion index for each public chain was calculated from normalized within-repertoire ranks of inferred template counts. In a later analysis, generation probabilities were computed with a VDJ recombination model fitted to out-of-frame rearrangements, and the resulting probabilities were checked against IGoR. A later analysis scored TCR-TCR, TCR-HLA and TCR-CMV co-occurrence with hypergeometric tests, applying a repertoire-size bias correction to TCR pairs. To estimate false discovery rates, a later analysis permuted the HLA or CMV assignments 20 times. In a later analysis, co-occurring TCRs were grouped with DBSCAN, and TCRdist sequence similarity was added when clustering was performed within HLA-allele-positive subsets. Repertoires with fewer than 30,000 or more than 120,000 public chains were left out of co-occurrence clustering, as were five repertoires with anomalous nucleotide sharing. Held by TCRdb, this immuneACCESS table contains in-frame sequences only and omits some clones. Under half of the omission traces to an unresolved V gene where checked; the cause of the rest is unknown. V and J calls and clone size are as listed in that table; D and trimming were resolved from the DNA. The table kept for this sample lists fewer than 150,000 clones. Less than 3% of the sample is in the top ten clones.

The sequencing input was PBMCs. The rearrangement joined TRBV18 to TRBJ2-3; TRBD1 is perhaps the D gene, given 5 matching bases. This TCR came from a man aged 35 to 55 in good health and CMV-seronegative. The nucleotide sequence reads TGTGCCAGCTCACTGGGGCTAGGGGATACGCAGTATTTT. Translated, this is CASSLGLGDTQYF.